The 14 T cell receptor beta chains given below trace back to one sample, sequenced in a study of blood T cell repertoires in COVID-19. Some clones are missing from TCRdb's copy, which holds only in-frame ones; the method was immunoSEQ multiplex PCR. The sample shows about 210,000 clones, about 91% of them seen only once. What was sequenced was peripheral blood. These receptors all stem from a middle-aged woman with acute or convalescent COVID-19.

A single count supports this clone. V gene TRBV6-5 combines with J gene TRBJ1-6, with 8 bases that match TRBD1. Germline values: CDR1 MNHEY, CDR2 SVGAGI. The CDR3 extends over 12 amino acids. The ends lost 8 bases at V and 8 bases at J; junction bases unmatched: 2. CDR3 sequence (DNA): TGTGCCAGCGGGACAGGCGATTCACCCCTCCACTTT. Encoded protein: CASGTGDSPLHF.

The chain uses TRBV7-3 and TRBJ2-7, with 8 bases lining up with TRBD2. The CDR3 extends over 15 amino acids. Germline V gives CDR1 SGHTA, CDR2 FQGTGA. J gave up 4 bases and V 3 bases, and 8 bases lay outside the gene matches. The CDR3, as DNA: TGTGCCAGCAGCTTGTTTTTAGCGGGGATTTACGAGCAGTACGTC. As protein: CASSLFLAGIYEQYV.

The V gene is TRBV3-1 (or the pseudogene TRBV3-2), the J gene TRBJ2-1; a weak D match, TRBD2 (5 bases). This CDR3 spans 11 amino acids. V dropped 3 bases and J dropped 15 bases, with 12 bases sitting between them. Germline loops: CDR1 LGHDT, CDR2 YNNKEL (reference sequence). As DNA, the CDR3 is TGTGCCAGCAGCCATATGGAGGTTTCGTTCTTC. Translation: CASSHMEVSFF.

This chain uses TRBV10-1 with TRBJ2-1; 9 nucleotides align to TRBD2. CDR1 is WNHNN and CDR2 is SYGVQD in the germline V gene (reference sequence). V shed 0 bases, J shed 3 bases, and the junction held 6 bases outside the gene matches. The CDR3 contains 17 residues. For the CDR3, the DNA is TGCGCCAGCAGTGAGTCGATTAGCGGGGGCCTCTACAATGAGCAGTTCTTC. Protein: CASSESISGGLYNEQFF.

This clone was counted once. One end of the junction does not line up with germline, which may come from a read error. J is TRBJ2-2 and V is TRBV7-6, with 14 bases lining up with TRBD2. Germline V lookup: CDR1 SGHVS, CDR2 FNYEAQ. The CDR3 consists of 18 residues. CDR3 DNA sequence: TGTGCGAGCAGCCACGGACTAGCGGGGGGCGAGAGGGCCGGGGAGCTGTTTTTT. This gives the protein CASSHGLAGGERAGELFF.

The chain employs TRBV5-1 and TRBJ1-2, with D possibly matching TRBD1 (6 bases). CDR1 is SGHRS, CDR2 YFSETQ, per germline. This CDR3 is built from 15 residues. Trimming took off 0 bases at V and 4 bases at J, with 13 bases between the two ends. This chain's CDR3 is CASSLVAGVSYGYTF. In DNA form, the CDR3 reads TGCGCCAGCAGCTTGGTGGCAGGGGTAAGCTATGGCTACACCTTC.

This chain links TRBV19 with TRBJ1-2; 7 bases align to TRBD1. The CDR3 length is 13 residues. Germline CDR1 LNHDA, CDR2 SQIVND (reference sequence). V dropped 9 bases and J dropped 8; count of bases not matched to a gene: 12. CDR3 protein: CASSTGEKAGYTF. The CDR3 region has the DNA TGTGCCAGCTCTACAGGGGAGAAGGCGGGCTACACCTTC.

V is TRBV4-2 and J is TRBJ1-2; 8 nucleotides align to TRBD1. The CDR3 has 15 amino acids. Per the germline V gene, CDR1 is LGHNA and CDR2 is YNFKEQ. The V gene end was trimmed by 1 base and the J gene end by 4 bases; junction bases not matched to a gene: 5. The CDR3 bases are TGTGCCAGCAGCCAAGGGACAGGGCTAAGCTATGGCTACACCTTC. As protein: CASSQGTGLSYGYTF.

The rearrangement uses TRBV10-3 and TRBJ1-5, with TRBD1 identical over 8 bases. This CDR3 contains 13 residues. Looked up from germline, CDR1 is ENHRY and CDR2 is SYGVKD. With V trimmed by 6 bases and J by 3 bases, 1 base remained unmatched. CDR3 nucleotides: TGTGCCATCAGGGACAGGGACAATCAGCCCCAGCATTTT. Translation gives CAIRDRDNQPQHF.

The chain joins TRBV21-1 to TRBJ1-5. TRBV21-1 is assigned pseudogene status. This CDR3 is built from 14 residues. The CDR3 is CASSQVSLEQPQHF. CDR3 bases: TGTGCCAGCAGCCAAGTGAGTTTAGAGCAGCCCCAGCATTTT.

The chain couples TRBV6-5 to TRBJ1-1; the D gene is possibly TRBD1 (6 bases). V lost 4 bases and J lost 2, with 11 bases in between. Germline assignment: CDR1 MNHEY and CDR2 SVGAGI. The CDR3 is made up of 14 amino acids. The CDR3 nucleotides read TGTGCCAGCAGTTTTAGGACAGAAAACACTGAAGCTTTCTTT. Translation: CASSFRTENTEAFF.

V gene TRBV19 combines with J gene TRBJ1-5; D unresolved. This CDR3 has 14 amino acids. Germline V lookup: CDR1 LNHDA, CDR2 SQIVND (reference sequence). V was pared by 3 bases and J by 0 bases, with 6 bases between. The CDR3 loop reads CASSMGASNQPQHF. CDR3 sequence (DNA): TGTGCCAGTAGTATGGGAGCTAGCAATCAGCCCCAGCATTTT.

V usage is TRBV30 and J usage is TRBJ1-6; D unclear. The CDR3 runs to 16 residues. Per germline, CDR1 GTSNPN and CDR2 SVGIG (reference sequence). The ends were cut back, 1 base at V and 14 bases at J, with 24 bases in the middle. CDR3 sequence: CAWSAKLTGSRKSLHF. Written as DNA, the CDR3 is TGTGCCTGGAGTGCAAAATTAACGGGTTCTAGGAAGTCCCTCCACTTT.

V gene TRBV4-1 combines with J gene TRBJ1-1, with a weak D call TRBD1 (6 bases). The CDR3 totals 13 residues. Trimming took 5 bases from V and 11 from J, leaving 18 bases between them. Looked up from germline, CDR1 is MGHRA and CDR2 is YSYEKL. As DNA, the CDR3 is TGCGCCAGCAGCGTAGGAGACAGGAGAGGGGCTTTCTTT. Amino acids: CASSVGDRRGAFF.